One T cell receptor (beta chain) is described in this entry. A junction boundary mismatches the germline segment, possibly from a read error. The data derive from a study of low-dose radiotherapy and immunotherapy resistance in tumors. Study information: Radiation delivery to Cohort 1 consisted of 0.5 Gy per fraction every 2 weeks, summing to 6.5 Gy. Participants in Cohort 2 were given 1 Gy per fraction every two weeks, for 13 Gy over 26 weeks. Intravenous ipilimumab 1 mg/kg every six weeks was given with nivolumab 240 mg every two weeks.

TRAV- and TRBV-specific primers were used for first-strand cDNA, which covered alpha and beta chains. With a constant-region primer and a V-primer adapter, TCRs were subjected to roughly 20 PCR cycles of amplification. TCRdb reprocessed the reads via MiXCR and lists one record per CDR3 protein. The sample consists of around 100,000 distinct CDR3 sequences, 20% of them appearing once. The CDR3 loop spans 15 amino acids. Germline V gene sequence: CDR1 MNHEY, CDR2 SMNVEV (reference sequence). This sample's time point: after trial treatment. Indicated treatment: LDRT plus nivolumab, ipilimumab, low-dose cyclophosphamide and aspirin (RACIN trial).

The sequence derives from a female donor with ovarian cancer. J is TRBJ2-1 and V is TRBV27; D unclear. The sequencing here drew on PBMCs, taken after low-dose radiotherapy plus immunotherapy. CDR3 loop: CASGFGPGAYNEQFF. The CDR3 coding sequence is TGTGCCAGCGGTTTTGGGCCAGGCGCCTACAATGAGCAGTTCTTC.